The entry below describes one T cell receptor (beta chain). This clonotype was seen more than once but under ten times. Which antigen it targets is not known. No much larger clone is present one base from it, and per-base qualities are unavailable. The method was PCR. The run used an Illumina HiSeq 2500. Unique molecular identifiers were incorporated into TCR beta cDNA libraries to reduce PCR and sequencing biases. Roughly 500,000 cDNA molecules were obtained for every 1 to 10 million input T cells, so each molecule roughly corresponded to one T cell. The same protocol used for the earlier healthy control dataset was applied to prepare and sequence the patient libraries. Samples belonging to the same batch were prepared together, multiplexed and sequenced on a shared HiSeq lane. The study's processing was this. Raw barcoded reads were processed with MIGEC, and single-read molecular identifier groups were discarded before consensus assembly and CDR3 extraction. VDJtools was used for post-analysis of the clonotype tables, and diversity was normalized by down-sampling every dataset to the size of the smallest sample. In repertoire overlap clustering, CDR3 amino acid sequences, but not nucleotide sequences, were matched to correct batch-related cross-sample contamination. TCRdb cleaned the public reads at Q25 with fastp, built clones with MiXCR and kept in-frame beta chains. Here each entry gathers all rows of one CDR3 protein and keeps the most common genes and DNA. The V and J calls and clone size come from TCRdb's table, not from the authors' own analysis. The sample has 750,000 to 950,000 distinct CDR3 sequences on record, roughly 46% of them singletons. Jointly, the top ten make up over 4.5% of the sample.

The data stem from a study of post-analysis software for immune sequencing data (dated by TCRdb to 2015 to 2017). About the investigation overall: Recorded disease courses included relapsing-remitting, secondary progressive and progressive-relapsing multiple sclerosis, with some patients lacking subtype annotation. The patient repertoires were set against 11 previously published healthy control repertoires from donors whose ages ranged from roughly 6 to 27 years. A subset of samples was prepared in parallel using single-end sample barcoding, then pooled and co-amplified after Illumina adapter ligation. Study-level results and caveats: Compared with controls, multiple sclerosis patients had significantly lower normalized Chao1 diversity, a finding suggesting substantial peripheral T-cell clonal expansion. The multiple sclerosis patient group was slightly younger than the control group. Patients showed significantly higher frequencies than controls for five TRBV segments, among them TRBV5-6, TRBV5-1 and TRBV20-1. Strong co-clustering of samples prepared in the same batch was shown by direct clustering with F measure, prompting a batch-effect correction.

Including cysteine and phenylalanine, the CDR3 has 12 amino acids. CDR3 DNA only is kept here, 36 bases in frame from base 1. V and J lose 5 bases and 14 bases, and a span of 17 bases separates them. The germline V gene (reference sequence) supplies CDR1 SEHNR and CDR2 FQNEAQ. To demonstrate the VDJtools post-analysis software, the study profiled TCR beta repertoires from the peripheral blood of about 13 young patients with multiple sclerosis. Multiple sclerosis patients were children and adolescents aged roughly 6 to 15 years. The chain couples TRBV7-9 to TRBJ2-3; TRBD1 might be the D gene, on 6 matching bases. Source material: blood. The origin of this receptor is a girl between 10 and 17 years old with multiple sclerosis. The nucleotide sequence reads as follows: TGTGCCAGCAGCGATGGACAGCCGCATAGGTATTTT. This is translated as CASSDGQPHRYF.